These 15 T cell receptor beta chains were sequenced from one sample in a study of Ad26.COV2.S vaccination and SARS-CoV-2 variants. Sample treatment: roughly 19 received Ad26.COV2.S at low or high dose, single or two shots; 5 received placebo; per-sample allocation not given. Day 63 after the first injection of vaccine or placebo was the sampling time. TCRdb's copy holds only in-frame clones and misses some; the assay was immunoSEQ multiplex PCR. The table records about 470,000 clones, 80% to 95% of them present only once. The sequencing used peripheral blood, collected in a trial of Ad26.COV2.S vaccine versus placebo. Receptor source: a person aged 18-60 years who received the Ad26.COV2.S COVID-19 vaccine or a placebo.

This clone was found once. The chain recombines TRBV5-5 with TRBJ2-3; 11 bases match TRBD2. The germline CDR1 and CDR2 sequences are SGHKS and YYEKEE (reference sequence). V lost 0 bases and J lost 5; bases outside the gene matches: 11. The CDR3 is 18 amino acids. The CDR3 spells CASSLDDPTSGNLDTQYF. DNA of the CDR3: TGTGCCAGCAGCTTGGATGATCCGACTAGCGGGAACCTAGATACGCAGTATTTT.

V and J are TRBV5-4 and TRBJ1-1; D gene unclear. Germline loops: CDR1 SGHNT, CDR2 YYREEE (reference sequence). Trimming pared 0 bases from V and 1 base from J, leaving 4 bases between. This CDR3 has 13 amino acids. The CDR3 loop reads CASSLGRNTEAFF. CDR3 coding DNA: TGTGCCAGCAGCTTGGGGCGGAACACTGAAGCTTTCTTT.

The J gene is TRBJ2-7, the V gene TRBV7-8; D is ambiguous. CDR3 length: 14 residues. The V and J ends lost 1 base and 3 bases respectively, with 10 bases between them. Germline lookup yields CDR1 SGHVS and CDR2 FQNEAQ. The chain's CDR3 is CASSLVSADYEQYF. CDR3 bases: TGTGCCAGCAGCTTAGTCAGCGCCGACTACGAGCAGTACTTC.

In its sample, this clone was seen once. The chain couples TRBV11-1 to TRBJ2-5; D not certain. Germline CDR1 is SGHAT and CDR2 is FQDESV (reference sequence). This CDR3 is built from 13 residues. V lost 4 bases, J lost 5 bases, and 11 bases lay in between. CDR3 amino acids: CASSSGSIETQYF. The CDR3 region has the DNA TGTGCCAGCAGCTCAGGTAGCATTGAGACCCAGTACTTC. Full variable domain (remainder filled in from reference TRBV11-1 and TRBJ2-5): EAEVAQSPRYKITEKSQAVAFWCDPISGHATLYWYRQILGQGPELLVQFQDESVVDDSQLPKDRFSAERLKGVDSTLKIQPAELGDSAMYLCASSSGSIETQYFGPGTRLLVL.

This sequence joins TRBV7-6 and TRBJ2-5; D gene uncertain. This CDR3 has 14 amino acids. Germline V gene lookup returns CDR1 SGHVS and CDR2 FNYEAQ. V dropped 4 bases and J dropped 0 bases, with 9 bases sitting between them. CDR3 loop: CASSSVPYQETQYF. Written as DNA, the CDR3 is TGTGCCAGCAGCTCCGTCCCGTACCAAGAGACCCAGTACTTC.

The V call is TRBV18, the J call TRBJ2-7, with 10 bases matching TRBD1. The CDR3 is 16 amino acids. After removal of 1 base from V and 3 bases from J, the junction contained 6 bases not matched to a gene. CDR1 is KGHSH and CDR2 is LQKENI in the germline V gene. This chain's CDR3 is CASSPRETGGFYEQYF. CDR3 nucleotide sequence: TGTGCCAGCTCACCACGGGAGACAGGGGGCTTCTACGAGCAGTACTTC.

V is TRBV11-2 and J is TRBJ2-1; no clear D gene. The germline V and J ends were trimmed by 2 bases and 3 bases, with 11 bases remaining between them. The CDR3 runs to 15 residues. The germline V gene has CDR1 SGHAT and CDR2 FQNNGV. In DNA form, the CDR3 reads TGTGCCAGCAGCTTATCGTCTAGGATCTACAATGAGCAGTTCTTC. It translates to CASSLSSRIYNEQFF. Supplemented by reference TRBV11-2 and TRBJ2-1, the full variable domain reads EAGVAQSPRYKIIEKRQSVAFWCNPISGHATLYWYQQILGQGPKLLIQFQNNGVVDDSQLPKDRFSAERLKGVDSTLKIQPAKLEDSAVYLCASSLSSRIYNEQFFGPGTRLTVL.

In this sample, this clone turned up a few times. The gene calls are TRBV5-4 and TRBJ2-3; D remains ambiguous. Trimming cost V 0 bases and J 0 bases, with 2 bases left between them. Per the germline V gene, CDR1 is SGHNT and CDR2 is YYREEE (reference sequence). The CDR3 sequence is 13 residues long. CDR3 region: CASSLVSTDTQYF. In DNA form, the CDR3 reads TGTGCCAGCAGCTTGGTAAGCACAGATACGCAGTATTTT.

This chain links TRBV19 with TRBJ2-1, with 11 bases aligning to TRBD2. In germline, CDR1 is LNHDA, CDR2 SQIVND (reference sequence). This CDR3 has 16 amino acids. After removal of 4 bases from V and 2 bases from J, the junction contained 4 bases not matched to a gene. The CDR3 DNA reads as TGTGCCAGTAGTAGGACTAGCGGGTCCACCTACAATGAGCAGTTCTTC. Translation: CASSRTSGSTYNEQFF.

J is TRBJ2-7 and V is TRBV7-9, with D hard to call. The germline CDR1 and CDR2 sequences are SEHNR and FQNEAQ (reference sequence). The CDR3 runs to 12 residues. Trimming took 2 bases from V and 6 from J, leaving 8 bases between them. This CDR3 is CASSLSLGEQYF. In DNA form, the CDR3 reads TGTGCCAGCAGCTTATCTCTCGGCGAGCAGTACTTC. The full variable domain, with the rest looked up from reference TRBV7-9 and TRBJ2-7, is DTGVSQNPRHKITKRGQNVTFRCDPISEHNRLYWYRQTLGQGPEFLTYFQNEAQLEKSRLLSDRFSAERPKGSFSTLEIQRTEQGDSAMYLCASSLSLGEQYFGPGTRLTVT.

The chain carries TRBV7-6 and TRBJ1-1, with 8 bases lining up with TRBD1. CDR1 is SGHVS and CDR2 is FNYEAQ in the germline V gene. With V trimmed by 1 base and J by 8 bases, 9 bases remained unmatched. CDR3 length: 15 residues. The CDR3: CASSLEGQGVLEAFF. The CDR3 nucleotides read TGTGCCAGCAGCTTAGAAGGACAGGGAGTTTTGGAAGCTTTCTTT.

The CDR3 is CASTPGQGSTDTQYF. As DNA, the CDR3 is TGTGCCAGCACCCCGGGACAGGGAAGCACAGATACGCAGTATTTT. The genes are TRBV6-2 or TRBV6-3 and TRBJ2-3; 9 bases line up with TRBD1. Germline assignment: CDR1 MNHEY and CDR2 SVGEGT. With V trimmed by 7 bases and J by 0 bases, 5 bases remained unmatched. The CDR3 loop spans 15 amino acids.

The chain links TRBV4-3 to TRBJ2-7, with D maybe TRBD1 (6 bases). This CDR3 comprises 15 residues. Per germline, CDR1 LGHNA and CDR2 YSLEER. Trimming stripped 1 base from V and 1 base from J, with 11 bases between. CDR3 sequence: CASSQGTVGSYEQYF. Written as DNA, the CDR3 is TGCGCCAGCAGCCAAGGGACAGTCGGGTCCTACGAGCAGTACTTC.

The CDR3 is CASSFPSGRYQETQYF. CDR3 coding DNA: TGTGCCAGCAGCTTCCCTAGCGGGAGGTACCAAGAGACCCAGTACTTC. This chain links TRBV5-4 with TRBJ2-5; TRBD2 agrees at 11 bases. This CDR3 region has 16 residues. Looked up from germline, CDR1 is SGHNT and CDR2 is YYREEE (reference sequence). The V segment lost 2 bases and the J segment 0 bases; nucleotides outside the gene matches: 3.

V gene TRBV28 combines with J gene TRBJ2-2; 12 bases line up with TRBD1. Germline lookup yields CDR1 MDHEN and CDR2 SYDVKM. The CDR3 contains 15 residues. Trimming cost V 4 bases and J 6 bases; bases outside gene matches: 3. In DNA, the CDR3 is TGTGCCAGCAGTTCGGGACAGGGGGCGGCCGGGGAGCTGTTTTTT. It is translated as CASSSGQGAAGELFF.